A selection of T cell receptor beta chains follows, all from one sample in a study of T cells in Graves' hyperthyroidism and ophthalmopathy. TCRdb reprocessed the multiplex PCR reads via MiXCR and lists one record per CDR3 protein. The sample has 300,000 to 450,000 distinct CDR3 sequences; approximately 15% are singletons. What was sequenced was blood. The receptors were gathered from a woman between 18 and 29 years old with Graves' hyperthyroidism that later progressed to Graves' ophthalmopathy. Each CDR3 is given with its conserved first and last residue. A D gene is named only where the DNA matches it firmly. Some rows have no size entry. The others give once, few or many, or a class for an expanded clone.

CASSWGWVLTDTQYF,TGTGCCAGCAGTTGGGGGTGGGTCCTCACAGATACGCAGTATTTT,TRBJ2-3,TRBV12-3/TRBV12-4,-,many
CASSSGTENEKLFF,TGTGCCAGTAGTTCCGGGACCGAGAATGAAAAACTGTTTTTT,TRBJ1-4,TRBV19,-,many
CASSPGMNTEAFF,TGTGCCAGCTCACCAGGGATGAACACTGAAGCTTTCTTT,TRBJ1-1,TRBV18,-,many
CASSVNLNNEQFF,TGTGCCAGCAGCGTAAACCTGAACAATGAGCAGTTCTTC,TRBJ2-1,TRBV9,-,-
CSARDGHRGLAGELFF,TGCAGTGCTAGAGATGGTCACAGGGGGTTGGCCGGGGAGCTGTTTTTT,TRBJ2-2,TRBV20-1,TRBD1,few
CASSPPDSYNEQFF,TGTGCCAGCTCACCTCCGGACAGCTACAATGAGCAGTTCTTC,TRBJ2-1,TRBV18,-,many
CSARRGSEQFF,TGCAGTGCTAGAAGGGGGAGTGAGCAGTTCTTC,TRBJ2-1,TRBV20-1,-,many
CASSLSGGLNSTDTQYF,TGTGCCAGCAGTTTAAGCGGGGGCCTTAATTCCACGGATACGCAGTATTTT,TRBJ2-3,TRBV28,TRBD2,-
CASSPLDRYTGELFF,TGTGCCAGCAGCCCTCTTGACCGGTACACCGGGGAGCTGTTTTTT,TRBJ2-2,TRBV3-1,-,many
CASSAHSGANVLTF,TGTGCCAGTAGTGCGCACTCTGGGGCCAACGTCCTGACTTTC,TRBJ2-6,TRBV19,-,few
CAVLTGRGTGTQYF,TGTGCCGTCCTCACCGGCAGGGGAACAGGTACGCAGTATTTT,TRBJ2-3,TRBV2,-,many
CASIELLGVEQFF,TGTGCCAGCATCGAGCTGCTCGGGGTTGAGCAGTTCTTC,TRBJ2-1,TRBV2,-,many
CASSFVEIPNNEQFF,TGTGCCAGCAGTTTTGTAGAGATCCCTAATAATGAGCAGTTCTTC,TRBJ2-1,TRBV28,-,many
CASSRRTGSSYNEQFF,TGTGCCAGCAGCCGTAGGACAGGGAGCTCCTACAATGAGCAGTTCTTC,TRBJ2-1,TRBV28,TRBD1,-
CASSWQGISTGELFF,TGTGCCAGCAGTTGGCAGGGTATCAGCACCGGGGAGCTGTTTTTT,TRBJ2-2,TRBV27,-,-
CASSPVGTSAYNEQFF,TGTGCCAGCAGCCCGGTAGGGACTAGCGCCTACAATGAGCAGTTCTTC,TRBJ2-1,TRBV7-9,TRBD2,many
CASSFTRVTGANVLTF,TGTGCCAGCAGCTTTACCAGGGTAACTGGGGCCAACGTCCTGACTTTC,TRBJ2-6,TRBV5-8,-,-
CASGDRVNEQYF,TGTGCCAGCGGGGACAGGGTCAACGAGCAGTACTTC,TRBJ2-7,TRBV2,TRBD1,many
CASSLKFYGYTF,TGTGCCAGCAGCCTCAAGTTCTATGGCTACACCTTC,TRBJ1-2,TRBV7-9,-,many
CASSLVSGAGPPLHF,TGTGCCAGCAGTTTGGTCTCCGGGGCAGGTCCACCCCTCCACTTT,TRBJ1-6,TRBV28,-,many
CASSQSTGVYEQYF,TGCGCCAGCAGCCAGTCGACAGGGGTCTACGAGCAGTACTTC,TRBJ2-7,TRBV4-1,TRBD1,few
CASSQGTTGGRFGTDTQYF,TGTGCCAGCAGCCAAGGGACGACAGGGGGCCGATTTGGCACAGATACGCAGTATTTT,TRBJ2-3,TRBV4-2,TRBD1,-
CASSSGQGGSPLHF,TGTGCCAGCAGCTCCGGACAGGGTGGGTCACCCCTCCACTTT,TRBJ1-6,TRBV6-1,TRBD1,few
CASSFQGLASINEQFF,TGTGCCAGCAGCTTCCAGGGACTAGCGTCCATCAATGAGCAGTTCTTC,TRBJ2-1,TRBV7-8,TRBD2,many
CAWSRGLSTDTQYF,TGTGCCTGGAGCAGGGGCCTTAGCACAGATACGCAGTATTTT,TRBJ2-3,TRBV30,-,many
CASSFGQGSTEAFF,TGTGCCAGCAGCTTCGGGCAGGGGAGCACTGAAGCTTTCTTT,TRBJ1-1,TRBV28,-,-
CASSQVPGSNTGELFF,TGTGCCAGCAGCCAAGTTCCAGGGAGCAACACCGGGGAGCTGTTTTTT,TRBJ2-2,TRBV3-1,-,many
CSALRITGTSGTHNEQFF,TGCAGCGCTCTCCGTATAACTGGGACTAGCGGGACCCACAATGAGCAGTTCTTC,TRBJ2-1,TRBV29-1,TRBD2,few
CASSHRTSGRTGELFF,TGTGCCAGCAGTCATAGGACTAGCGGGAGGACCGGGGAGCTGTTTTTT,TRBJ2-2,TRBV6-1,TRBD2,-
CASSQYKGATDTQYF,TGTGCCAGCAGTCAATATAAGGGCGCCACAGATACGCAGTATTTT,TRBJ2-3,TRBV16,-,few
CASSEVGTATDTQYF,TGTGCCAGCAGTGAGGTCGGGACAGCCACAGATACGCAGTATTTT,TRBJ2-3,TRBV6-4,TRBD1,-
CASSLERESSEQFF,TGTGCCAGCAGCTTGGAGCGGGAGTCGAGTGAGCAGTTCTTC,TRBJ2-1,TRBV11-2,TRBD2,many
CATGGEGPNTGELFF,TGTGCCACCGGGGGGGAGGGTCCGAACACCGGGGAGCTGTTTTTT,TRBJ2-2,TRBV2,TRBD2,many
CASSGSGRGDNEQSF,TGTGCCAGCAGTGGAAGCGGGAGGGGCGACAATGAGCAGTCCTTC,TRBJ2-1,TRBV6-4,TRBD2,-
CASSLSSPGELFF,TGTGCCAGCAGCTTATCCTCACCCGGGGAGCTGTTTTTT,TRBJ2-2,TRBV7-2,-,many
CASFDRGRTGELFF,TGTGCCAGCTTTGACAGGGGACGAACCGGGGAGCTGTTTTTT,TRBJ2-2,TRBV6-1,TRBD1,-
CASSSPGQGNQPQHF,TGTGCCAGCAGCTCACCGGGACAGGGCAATCAGCCCCAGCATTTT,TRBJ1-5,TRBV7-9,TRBD1,many
CASSQAGRTYEQYF,TGTGCCAGCAGCCAAGCTGGCAGAACCTACGAGCAGTACTTC,TRBJ2-7,TRBV3-1,-,many
CASSQRQGQQPQHF,TGCGCCAGCAGCCAAAGGCAGGGTCAACAGCCCCAGCATTTT,TRBJ1-5,TRBV4-3,-,-
CASSLRAVRTNYGYTF,TGTGCCAGCAGTTTACGGGCAGTTCGGACTAACTATGGCTACACCTTC,TRBJ1-2,TRBV27,-,many
CASSLSGGFWSATNYGYTF,TGTGCCAGCAGTTTAAGCGGGGGGTTTTGGTCGGCTACTAACTATGGCTACACCTTC,TRBJ1-2,TRBV28,-,many
CASSVSYGLSYEQYF,TGTGCCAGCAGCGTTTCGTATGGGCTTTCCTACGAGCAGTACTTC,TRBJ2-7,TRBV9,-,-